This TCR beta chain was found in a study of monozygotic twins with inflammatory bowel disease. A word on this clonotype: The antigen is not known.

Study conclusions and caveats: Compared with healthy co-twins, IBD patients showed reduced TCRbeta repertoire diversity by inverse Simpson.

The CDR3 has 12 amino acids. CDR1 is SQVTM, CDR2 ANQGSEA, per germline. TCRdb re-called the 5' RACE reads and gives one entry per CDR3 protein, without DNA. The ten most abundant clones cover around 7.6% of a sample with 210,000 or so distinct CDR3 sequences. J is TRBJ2-2 and V is TRBV29-1; TCRdb names TRBD1, which stays unverified in the absence of DNA. This TCR derives from a human donor with ulcerative colitis or Crohn's disease, or a healthy co-twin of an affected twin (not recorded which). The sample was blood. This CDR3 reads CSVRGSTGELFF.